This T cell receptor (beta chain) was found in a study of tumor and adjacent non-tumor tissue in lung cancer (dated by TCRdb to about 2018). The study in broad terms: Of the cohort, eleven to twelve patients had adenocarcinoma, 2 had squamous cell carcinoma and 1 had small cell lung cancer. Sequencing generated a total of 120 million or so productive TCRbeta reads, averaging approximately 4 million reads per sample. Under 35 paired specimens, one tumor and one normal lung sample per patient, were profiled by TCRbeta CDR3 sequencing. The study compared bulk TCRbeta repertoires between lung tumor tissue and matched distant non-tumor lung tissue from about 14 lung cancer patients. Among the roughly 15 patients, ages ranged from roughly 31 to 85 years, some ten were men and 5 were women, and disease was TNM stage I to III. Broader findings and caveats from the paper: A significantly larger cumulative share of the repertoire was made up by the top 100 clones in normal lung than in tumor tissue. TCR diversity was significantly higher in younger patients, and higher tumor TCR diversity was associated with shorter overall and disease-free survival. Tumor tissue showed significantly greater TCR diversity (inverse Simpson) than normal lung tissue (431.37 vs 166.20, P = 0.0075, Mann-Whitney U test). Only approximately 14 patients were included in the cohort, and the need for larger samples and more detailed clinical data was noted by the authors. Neither the sequencing platform nor unique molecular identifiers are named or mentioned anywhere in the methods. Because peripheral blood was not sequenced, the blood TCRbeta repertoires of the lung cancer patients in the study went unexamined.

From the cysteine up to the phenylalanine, the CDR3 has a length of 12 residues. Just CDR3 DNA is preserved here, 36 bases in frame from base 1. According to the germline V gene (reference sequence), CDR1 reads DFQATT and CDR2 reads SNEGSKA. In regard to this clonotype: What antigen it recognizes has not been identified. An end of the junction does not agree with germline; a read error may underlie this.

Receptor libraries were prepared by multiplex PCR. Sequencing was performed on an Illumina HiSeq 2500. TCRbeta libraries were constructed through three rounds of nested PCR with primers (Table S4) according to protocols adapted from ARM-PCR. Before sequencing, PCR products of 200-500 bp were excised from the gel and purified with the QIAquick gel extraction kit. The paper's processing steps were these. Reads were cleaned using Trimmomatic, were merged into complete CDR3 sequences using FLASH, and were assigned to V(D)J germline segments using MiTCR. Clonal diversity was computed as the inverse Simpson's index with VDJtools. Productive reads were defined as in-frame sequences without a premature stop codon. TCRdb reprocessing: public reads trimmed at Q25 with fastp, clones called with MiXCR, in-frame beta chains kept. Each record represents a unique CDR3 protein, reported with the most common genes and DNA among its rows. V and J calls and clone size were set by TCRdb, not the authors. The sample data list fewer than 85,000 distinct CDR3 sequences, and roughly 80% of these were observed just once. The top ten clonotypes cover about an eighth of the sample.

RNA was extracted from bulk unsorted tissue and checked for quality with a NanoDrop ND-1000 and an Agilent 2100. Donors were newly diagnosed lung cancer patients admitted for thoracic surgery in China between August and November 2014, without prior chemotherapy. Patients with previous radiotherapy or chemotherapy, or with another concurrent cancer, were excluded from the study. Pieces of surgical tissue measuring about 1-2 cm3 were kept in RNAlater solution and held at -80 degrees C until needed. In this chain, TRBV20-1 is recombined with TRBJ2-7; no confident D gene assignment can be made. The clonotype comes from a woman in her forties or fifties with non-small cell lung cancer. The sample comprised lung tumor tissue. CDR3 region: CNASDKTAEQYF. The DNA sequence follows: TGCAATGCTTCCGACAAGACCGCCGAACAGTACTTC.